This T cell receptor beta chain stems from a study of T cells in localized non-small cell lung cancer. The study's findings and limits: Across samples, adjacent lung featured a median around 55 of the top 100 tumor clones.

As to this clone: Its target is not known.

Trimming took 6 bases from V and 7 from J; bases not matched to a gene: 21. Per germline, CDR1 MNHEY and CDR2 SMNVEV (reference sequence). The CDR3 runs to 18 residues. The data were produced by immunoSEQ multiplex PCR, yet TCRdb's version contains in-frame clones alone and is incomplete. Counted here are 100,000 to 150,000 clones, roughly 90% occurring once; the ten biggest clones make up over 1.5%. The TCR sequence derives from a female donor of 60 years or more with stage I lung adenocarcinoma. The rearrangement links TRBV27 to TRBJ2-1, with 7 nucleotides matching TRBD1. The sequencing here drew on peripheral blood, taken before any cancer treatment. The DNA of the CDR3 is TGTGCCAGCAGCTTTGGACGTGTCACAGGGGCCCCTACGAATGAGCAGTTCTTC. Protein: CASSFGRVTGAPTNEQFF.